This T cell receptor beta chain was documented in a study of blood T cell repertoires in COVID-19. Overall study: COVID-19 samples collected from the United States, Italy and Spain covered acute and convalescent phases.

Per the study methods: Quantification of nucleated cells was approximated via reference gene primer amplification. This table comes from immunoSEQ multiplex PCR, and its TCRdb copy is limited to in-frame clones, with some not included. The V and J calls and clone size were taken over from that table, and D and trimming were inferred from the DNA. There are over 150,000 clones in the sample; more than 85% occur only once, and 0.95% to 1.3% lies in the top ten. The V gene's germline CDR1 is MGHRA and CDR2 YSYEKL. The CDR3 has 15 residues. Trimming at V came to 5 bases and at J to 2 bases, leaving 9 bases not matched to a gene.

The receptor's source is a man in his thirties or forties with acute or convalescent COVID-19. Specimen: peripheral blood. The chain employs TRBV4-1 and TRBJ2-7; 7 nucleotides agree with TRBD1. The CDR3 DNA follows: TGCGCCAGCAGCTTAGCAGGGGGAGAAACCTACGAGCAGTACTTC. Translated, it gives CASSLAGGETYEQYF.